These 14 T cell receptor beta chains originate from one sample sequenced in a study of shared clonotypes between healthy human individuals. Using immunoSEQ multiplex PCR, the repertoire was profiled, and TCRdb retains in-frame clones only, with some absent. The repertoire holds roughly 1,100,000 clones, with roughly 70% as singletons. Sequenced material: memory CD4+ T cells sorted from blood. Subset specified: CD45RA-negative fraction. The receptors stem from a young man in good health.

The V gene is TRBV19, the J gene TRBJ1-2; 9 bases match TRBD1. The CDR3 is 14 amino acids. Trimming cost V 7 bases and J 3 bases; bases outside gene matches: 6. Per the germline V gene, CDR1 is LNHDA and CDR2 is SQIVND (reference sequence). The CDR3 spells CASTPGQGDYGYTF. CDR3 DNA: TGTGCCAGTACCCCGGGACAGGGAGACTATGGCTACACCTTC.

This chain uses TRBV9 with TRBJ2-4, with D tentatively TRBD2 (5 bases). The germline CDR1 and CDR2 sequences are SGDLS and YYNGEE. V was shortened by 0 bases and J by 9 bases, with 16 bases between the two germline ends. The CDR3 runs to 15 residues. CDR3: CASSVGTDAASIQYF. CDR3 bases: TGTGCCAGCAGCGTAGGGACTGACGCTGCGTCCATTCAGTACTTC.

This sequence joins TRBV7-9 and TRBJ1-3; 7 bases line up with TRBD1. V lost 1 base to trimming and J lost 0 bases; unmatched junction nucleotides: 6. Looked up from germline, CDR1 is SEHNR and CDR2 is FQNEAQ (reference sequence). There are 17 residues in the CDR3. The CDR3 sequence: CASSLGRDSPSGNTIYF. The CDR3 nucleotides read TGTGCCAGCAGCTTAGGCCGGGACAGTCCCTCTGGAAACACCATATATTTT.

A single count supports this clone. The chain is built from TRBV30 and TRBJ2-5, with 8 bases aligning to TRBD2. CDR3 size: 14 residues. V was clipped by 5 bases and J by 5 bases; unmatched bases: 10. Germline V gene sequence: CDR1 GTSNPN, CDR2 SVGIG (reference sequence). The DNA for the CDR3 is TGTGCCTGGGGATTTAGCGGGGCCCGTGAGACCCAGTACTTC. This translates into CAWGFSGARETQYF.

The chain recombines TRBV19 with TRBJ1-1; unclear D gene. The length of the CDR3 is 12 residues. V was clipped by 3 bases and J by 8 bases, with 10 bases between them. Germline V gives CDR1 LNHDA, CDR2 SQIVND (reference sequence). The CDR3 coding sequence is TGTGCCAGTAGTATCAAGTCCTCAGAAGCTTTCTTT. Translation: CASSIKSSEAFF. The complete variable domain, with remaining parts taken from reference TRBV19 and TRBJ1-1, reads DGGITQSPKYLFRKEGQNVTLSCEQNLNHDAMYWYRQDPGQGLRLIYYSQIVNDFQKGDIAEGYSVSREKKESFPLTVTSAQKNPTAFYLCASSIKSSEAFFGQGTRLTVV.

The V call is TRBV10-2, the J call TRBJ1-2, with a weak D call TRBD1 (6 bases). The V and J ends lost 5 bases and 4 bases respectively, with 11 bases between them. The length of the CDR3 is 13 residues. Germline V lookup: CDR1 WSHSY, CDR2 SAAADI. DNA for the CDR3: TGCGCCAGCAGTAATGACAGGACCTATGGCTACACCTTC. Its translation: CASSNDRTYGYTF.

This sequence joins TRBV5-1 and TRBJ1-3, with TRBD1 as a possible D gene (6 bases). This CDR3 comprises 15 residues. Germline V lookup: CDR1 SGHRS, CDR2 YFSETQ. V was trimmed by 3 bases and J by 1 base, leaving 11 bases between them. The CDR3 DNA reads as TGCGCCAGCAGCTCTATTACAGGGTCTGGAAACACCATATATTTT. Encoded protein: CASSSITGSGNTIYF.

This clone has only a few counts. The gene calls are TRBV6-6 and TRBJ1-2; no definite D call. With 6 bases removed from V and 1 base from J, the gap between germline ends came to 6 bases. This CDR3 has 12 residues. The V gene's germline CDR1 is MNHNY and CDR2 SVGAGI (reference sequence). CDR3 DNA sequence: TGTGCCAGCAGCCCCAGTAACTATGGCTACACCTTC. Translation: CASSPSNYGYTF.

The chain combines TRBV7-2 with TRBJ2-5, with D unclear. In germline, CDR1 is SGHTA, CDR2 FQGNSA. This CDR3 has 15 amino acids. The germline V and J ends were trimmed by 1 base and 0 bases, with 9 bases remaining between them. The CDR3 is CASSLVISYQETQYF. CDR3 in DNA: TGTGCCAGCAGCTTAGTAATTAGCTACCAAGAGACCCAGTACTTC.

The genes are TRBV7-9 and TRBJ2-3, with 9 positions matching TRBD1. The CDR3 contains 16 residues. Germline trimming cut 2 bases from V and 3 bases from J; bases unmatched to any gene: 6. The germline CDR1 and CDR2 sequences are SEHNR and FQNEAQ (reference sequence). The CDR3 protein is CASSLNRGRGTDTQYF. The CDR3 DNA reads TGTGCCAGCAGCTTAAACAGGGGGCGAGGGACAGATACGCAGTATTTT. The full variable domain, completed using reference TRBV7-9 and TRBJ2-3, is DTGVSQNPRHKITKRGQNVTFRCDPISEHNRLYWYRQTLGQGPEFLTYFQNEAQLEKSRLLSDRFSAERPKGSFSTLEIQRTEQGDSAMYLCASSLNRGRGTDTQYFGPGTRLTVL.

V usage is TRBV30 and J usage is TRBJ2-3; D call uncertain. Trimming removed 4 bases from V and 2 bases from J, with 7 bases in between. Germline values: CDR1 GTSNPN, CDR2 SVGIG (reference sequence). The CDR3 has 12 amino acids. The CDR3 DNA sequence: TGTGCCTGGACAGCGACCACAGATACGCAGTATTTT. It specifies CAWTATTDTQYF.

This clone came up once. This chain joins TRBV5-1 and TRBJ2-3; TRBD1 matches 10 bases. The V segment lost 5 bases and the J segment 5 bases; nucleotides outside the gene matches: 5. The germline gives CDR1 SGHRS, CDR2 YFSETQ. This CDR3 is built from 14 residues. The CDR3 DNA sequence: TGCGCCAGCAGTGCGGGACAGGGGATAGATACGCAGTATTTT. Amino acids: CASSAGQGIDTQYF.

This clone was detected many times. The V call is TRBV6-5, the J call TRBJ1-6; 9 nucleotides align to TRBD1. The CDR3 has 14 residues. The V and J ends lost 6 bases and 11 bases, in that order; junction bases with no gene match: 8. Germline V gene sequence: CDR1 MNHEY, CDR2 SVGAGI. CDR3 DNA: TGTGCCAGCAGAACCCGGGACAGGGTGGCACCCCTCCACTTT. Residues: CASRTRDRVAPLHF.

The chain joins TRBV25-1 to TRBJ1-4; 9 bases are shared with TRBD1. Germline CDR1 and CDR2: MGHDK and SYGVNS. The V segment lost 2 bases and the J segment 12 bases; nucleotides outside the gene matches: 10. CDR3 length equals 15 residues. The CDR3 sequence: CASSEGGTGKGELFF. CDR3 bases: TGTGCCAGCAGTGAAGGGGGGACAGGGAAGGGAGAACTGTTTTTT.